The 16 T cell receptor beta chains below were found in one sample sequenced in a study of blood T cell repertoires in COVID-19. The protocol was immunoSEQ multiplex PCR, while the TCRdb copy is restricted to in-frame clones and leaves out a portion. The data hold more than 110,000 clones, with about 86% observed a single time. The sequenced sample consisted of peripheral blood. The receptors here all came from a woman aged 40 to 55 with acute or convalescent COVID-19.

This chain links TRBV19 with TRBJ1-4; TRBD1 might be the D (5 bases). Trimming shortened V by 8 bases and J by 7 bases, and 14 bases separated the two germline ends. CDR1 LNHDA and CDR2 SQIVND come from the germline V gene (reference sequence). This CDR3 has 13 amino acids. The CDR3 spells CASAPGAPEKLFF. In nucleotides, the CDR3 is TGTGCCAGTGCCCCTGGGGCGCCTGAAAAACTGTTTTTT. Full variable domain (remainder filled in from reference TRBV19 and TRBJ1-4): DGGITQSPKYLFRKEGQNVTLSCEQNLNHDAMYWYRQDPGQGLRLIYYSQIVNDFQKGDIAEGYSVSREKKESFPLTVTSAQKNPTAFYLCASAPGAPEKLFFGSGTQLSVL.

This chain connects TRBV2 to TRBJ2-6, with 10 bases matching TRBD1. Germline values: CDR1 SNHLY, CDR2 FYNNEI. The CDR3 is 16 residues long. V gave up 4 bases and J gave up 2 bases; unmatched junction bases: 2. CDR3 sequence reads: CASSGDRGPGANVLTF. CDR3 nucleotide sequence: TGTGCCAGCAGTGGAGACAGGGGGCCTGGGGCCAACGTCCTGACTTTC.

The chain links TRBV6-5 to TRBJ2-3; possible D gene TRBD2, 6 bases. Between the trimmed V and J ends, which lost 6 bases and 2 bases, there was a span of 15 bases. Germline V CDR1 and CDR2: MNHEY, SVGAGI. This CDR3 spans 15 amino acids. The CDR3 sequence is CASSAGTGDTDTQYF. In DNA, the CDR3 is TGTGCCAGCAGCGCCGGGACGGGAGACACAGATACGCAGTATTTT.

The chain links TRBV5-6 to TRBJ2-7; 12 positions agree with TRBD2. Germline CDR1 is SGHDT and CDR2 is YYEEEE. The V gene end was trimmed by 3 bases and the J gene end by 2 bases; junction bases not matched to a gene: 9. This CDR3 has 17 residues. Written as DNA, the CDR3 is TGTGCCAGCAGCTCGCTTTCTAGCGGGAGGGATCCCTACGAGCAGTACTTC. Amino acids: CASSSLSSGRDPYEQYF.

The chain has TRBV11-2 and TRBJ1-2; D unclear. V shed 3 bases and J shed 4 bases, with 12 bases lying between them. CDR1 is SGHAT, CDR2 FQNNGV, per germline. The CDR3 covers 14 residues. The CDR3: CASSLIQTSYGYTF. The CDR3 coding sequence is TGTGCCAGCAGCTTGATACAGACATCCTATGGCTACACCTTC.

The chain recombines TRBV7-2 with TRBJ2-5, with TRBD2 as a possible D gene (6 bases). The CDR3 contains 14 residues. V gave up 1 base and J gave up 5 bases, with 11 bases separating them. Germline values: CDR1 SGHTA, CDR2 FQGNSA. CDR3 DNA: TGTGCCAGCAGCTTAGATCTGGGGAGGGAGACCCAGTACTTC. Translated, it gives CASSLDLGRETQYF.

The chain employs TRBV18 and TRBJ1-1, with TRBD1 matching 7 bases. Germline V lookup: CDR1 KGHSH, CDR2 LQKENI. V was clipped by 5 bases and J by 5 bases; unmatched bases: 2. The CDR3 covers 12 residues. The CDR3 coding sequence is TGTGCCAGCTCAACAGGGGCTACTGAAGCTTTCTTT. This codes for CASSTGATEAFF.

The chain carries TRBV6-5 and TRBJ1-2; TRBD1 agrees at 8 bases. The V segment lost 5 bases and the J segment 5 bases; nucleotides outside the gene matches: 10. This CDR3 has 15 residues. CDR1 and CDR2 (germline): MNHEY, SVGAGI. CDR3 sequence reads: CASSQTGTGHYGYTF. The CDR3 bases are TGTGCCAGCAGTCAGACCGGGACAGGACATTATGGCTACACCTTC.

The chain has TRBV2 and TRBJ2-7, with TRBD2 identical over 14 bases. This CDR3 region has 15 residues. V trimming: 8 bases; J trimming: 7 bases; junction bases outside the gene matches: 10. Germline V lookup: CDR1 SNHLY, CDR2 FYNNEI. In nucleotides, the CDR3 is TGTGCCAGCCGGCGGGGACTAGCGGGAGTTGAAGAGCAGTACTTC. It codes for CASRRGLAGVEEQYF.

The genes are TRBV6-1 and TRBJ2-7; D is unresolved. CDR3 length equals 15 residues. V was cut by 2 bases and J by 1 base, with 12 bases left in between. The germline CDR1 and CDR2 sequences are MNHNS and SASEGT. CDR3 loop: CASSERSSGSYEQYF. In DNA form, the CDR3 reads TGTGCCAGCAGTGAACGGTCTAGTGGATCCTACGAGCAGTACTTC.

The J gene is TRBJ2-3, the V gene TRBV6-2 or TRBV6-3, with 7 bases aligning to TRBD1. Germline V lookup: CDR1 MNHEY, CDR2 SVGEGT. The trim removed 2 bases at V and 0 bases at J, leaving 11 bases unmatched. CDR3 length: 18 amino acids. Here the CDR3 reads CASSYETGYGTSTDTQYF. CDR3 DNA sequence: TGTGCCAGCAGTTACGAGACAGGGTATGGAACTAGCACAGATACGCAGTATTTT.

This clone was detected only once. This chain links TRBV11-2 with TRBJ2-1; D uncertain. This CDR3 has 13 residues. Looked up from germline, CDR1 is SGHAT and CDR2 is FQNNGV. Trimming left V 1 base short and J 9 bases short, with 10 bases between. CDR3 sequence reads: CASSLVALGEQFF. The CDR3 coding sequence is TGTGCCAGCAGCTTAGTAGCCCTAGGTGAGCAGTTCTTC.

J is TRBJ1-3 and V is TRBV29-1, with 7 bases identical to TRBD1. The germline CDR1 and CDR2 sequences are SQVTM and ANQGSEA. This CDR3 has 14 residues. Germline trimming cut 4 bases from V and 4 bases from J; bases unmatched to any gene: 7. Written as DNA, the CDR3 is TGCAGCGTTGCCACAGGGGTCAGCGGAAACACCATATATTTT. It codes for CSVATGVSGNTIYF.

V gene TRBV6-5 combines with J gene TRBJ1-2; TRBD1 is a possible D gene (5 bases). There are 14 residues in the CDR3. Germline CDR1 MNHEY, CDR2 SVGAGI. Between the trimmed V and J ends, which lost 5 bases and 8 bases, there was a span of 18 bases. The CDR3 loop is CASSPGGSALGYTF. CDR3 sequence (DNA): TGTGCCAGCAGTCCGGGGGGGTCCGCCTTAGGCTACACCTTC.

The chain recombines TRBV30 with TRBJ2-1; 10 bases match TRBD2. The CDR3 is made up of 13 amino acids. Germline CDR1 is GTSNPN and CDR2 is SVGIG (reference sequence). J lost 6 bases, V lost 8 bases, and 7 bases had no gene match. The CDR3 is CAREREGRNEQFF. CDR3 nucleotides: TGTGCCCGCGAGCGGGAGGGCCGCAATGAGCAGTTCTTC.

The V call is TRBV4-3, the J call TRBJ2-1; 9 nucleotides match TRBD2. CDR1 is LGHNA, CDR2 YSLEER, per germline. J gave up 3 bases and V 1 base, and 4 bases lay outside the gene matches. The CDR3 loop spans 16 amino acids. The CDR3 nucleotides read TGCGCCAGCAGCCAAGGGGCGGGGGGGGGCTACAATGAGCAGTTCTTC. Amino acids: CASSQGAGGGYNEQFF.